This TCR beta chain stems from a study of blood T cell repertoires in COVID-19. About the study: Sites across the United States, Italy and Spain contributed samples from acute and convalescent COVID-19. PBMCs, B-cell-depleted T cells, or T cells provided the cDNA or gDNA that made up the material.

This CDR3 comprises 17 residues. In germline, CDR1 is MDHEN, CDR2 SYDVKM. V lost 6 bases to trimming and J lost 0 bases, with 15 bases between them. In the original processing: Amplification with reference gene primers provided the estimates of nucleated cell counts. The method was immunoSEQ multiplex PCR; TCRdb's version includes in-frame clones alone and lacks a portion of them. The D gene and trimming were derived from the DNA, and the V and J assignments and clone size from that table. The data contain 200,000 to 250,000 clones, roughly four fifths of them seen just once; the ten biggest clones take up roughly 9.8%.

Material: peripheral blood. V gene TRBV28 combines with J gene TRBJ2-6; D is ambiguous. The source is a man older than 75 with acute or convalescent COVID-19. In DNA, the CDR3 is TGTGCCAGCAGCTCGACCCGACGGAGCTCTGGGGCCAACGTCCTGACTTTC. The encoded protein is CASSSTRRSSGANVLTF. The variable domain in full, completed from reference TRBV28 and TRBJ2-6, reads DVKVTQSSRYLVKRTGEKVFLECVQDMDHENMFWYRQDPGLGLRLIYFSYDVKMKEKGDIPEGYSVSREKKERFSLILESASTNQTSMYLCASSSTRRSSGANVLTFGAGSRLTVL.